Shown below are 30 T cell receptor beta chains from a single sample sequenced in a study of blood T cells in healthy people across ages. A second about 6 to 12 cycle PCR used barcoded and J-beta primers. MiXCR, run by TCRdb on the 5' RACE reads, gives a single entry per CDR3 protein. Of around 1,000,000 distinct CDR3 sequences detected, 20% to 25% appear once; the ten largest clones hold around 0.75%. In addition, the sample was reused for a study of T cells of mothers and their children.

The sequenced sample consisted of blood. The receptors here all came from a girl aged 2-9 years in good health.

This clonotype was recorded a few times. CDR3 amino acids: CASSLHLSGVFGANVLTF. CDR3 in DNA: TGTGCCAGCAGCTTACATCTTTCGGGTGTCTTTGGGGCCAACGTCCTGACTTTC. The J gene is TRBJ2-6, the V gene TRBV7-2; unclear D gene. Trimming took off 2 bases at V and 3 bases at J, with 17 bases between the two ends. The V gene's germline CDR1 is SGHTA and CDR2 FQGNSA. This CDR3 is 18 amino acids long.

For the CDR3, the DNA is TGTGCCAGCAGCTCGTCTACAGGGGGCCAGCCCCAGCATTTT. Translating gives CASSSSTGGQPQHF. The chain employs TRBV7-2 and TRBJ1-5; 9 bases fit TRBD1. The CDR3 covers 14 residues. Germline V gene data show CDR1 as SGHTA and CDR2 as FQGNSA. The V segment lost 4 bases and the J segment 7 bases; nucleotides outside the gene matches: 5.

This clonotype turned up a few times. V usage is TRBV14 and J usage is TRBJ2-5; maybe TRBD1 (6 bases). The CDR3 runs 16 residues. In germline, CDR1 is SGHDN, CDR2 FVKESK. The germline V and J ends were trimmed by 2 bases and 5 bases, with 18 bases remaining between them. Here the CDR3 reads CASSQLGTPRGETQYF. CDR3 bases: TGTGCCAGCAGCCAACTCGGGACGCCCAGGGGTGAGACCCAGTACTTC. Together with reference TRBV14 and TRBJ2-5, the CDR3 gives the full variable domain: EAGVTQFPSHSVIEKGQTVTLRCDPISGHDNLYWYRRVMGKEIKFLLHFVKESKQDESGMPNNRFLAERTGGTYSTLKVQPAELEDSGVYFCASSQLGTPRGETQYFGPGTRLLVL.

J is TRBJ2-7 and V is TRBV5-1; D is unresolved. CDR1 and CDR2 (germline): SGHRS, YFSETQ. The CDR3 runs 16 residues. Trimming took 2 bases from V and 1 from J, leaving 16 bases between them. Here the CDR3 DNA reads TGCGCCAGCAGCTTCCTTCCTATGGACGGATCCTACGAGCAGTACTTC. Its protein is CASSFLPMDGSYEQYF.

The genes are TRBV20-1 and TRBJ2-7, with D unresolved. CDR3 size: 12 residues. Germline CDR1 DFQATT, CDR2 SNEGSKA (reference sequence). Trimming stripped 0 bases from V and 6 bases from J, with 9 bases between. CDR3 protein: CSARDLLVEQYF. The DNA for the CDR3 is TGCAGTGCTAGAGACCTCTTGGTCGAGCAGTACTTC.

This clonotype was seen a few times. The J gene is TRBJ2-5, the V gene TRBV14, with no clear D. Germline CDR1 is SGHDN and CDR2 is FVKESK. Trimming took 2 bases from V and 3 from J, leaving 16 bases between them. The CDR3 runs 16 residues. In DNA, the CDR3 is TGTGCCAGCAGCCAATTATTCGGCGCCGGCAAAGAGACCCAGTACTTC. It encodes CASSQLFGAGKETQYF.

The rearrangement links TRBV29-1 to TRBJ2-5; D call uncertain. Germline loops: CDR1 SQVTM, CDR2 ANQGSEA. The length of the CDR3 is 13 residues. Trimming removed 8 bases from V and 3 bases from J, with 16 bases in between. CDR3 loop: CSPLMAEEETQYF. CDR3 DNA sequence: TGCAGCCCTCTTATGGCGGAAGAAGAGACCCAGTACTTC. The variable domain in full, with the rest retrieved from reference TRBV29-1 and TRBJ2-5, is SAVISQKPSRDICQRGTSLTIQCQVDSQVTMMFWYRQQPGQSLTLIATANQGSEATYESGFVIDKFPISRPNLTFSTLTVSNMSPEDSSIYLCSPLMAEEETQYFGPGTRLLVL.

This clonotype has just a few counts. The chain is built from TRBV20-1 and TRBJ2-5, with D uncertain. CDR3 length: 12 residues. V lost 1 base and J 3 bases, leaving 6 bases between the germline ends. The germline CDR1 and CDR2 sequences are DFQATT and SNEGSKA (reference sequence). The CDR3 DNA reads TGCAGTGCTAGAGGTCTGAAAGAGACCCAGTACTTC. Translated, it gives CSARGLKETQYF.

This clonotype showed up just a few times. The chain has TRBV7-3 and TRBJ2-1, with 9 bases aligning to TRBD2. The last part of the DNA fits TRBJ2-5 better; the J call may be wrong. CDR3 length: 15 amino acids. Per germline, CDR1 SGHTA and CDR2 FQGTGA. This CDR3 is CASSLLASGTETQYF. The CDR3 nucleotides are TGTGCCAGCAGCTTATTGGCTAGCGGGACAGAGACCCAGTACTTC.

This chain connects TRBV5-8 to TRBJ2-1; D is perhaps TRBD1 (5 bases). Near its end, the DNA agrees better with TRBJ2-5, so the J call may be wrong. Germline V gives CDR1 SGHTS, CDR2 YDEGEE. The CDR3 is made up of 13 amino acids. CDR3 protein: CASNTQGKETQYF. The CDR3 DNA is TGTGCCAGCAACACGCAGGGTAAAGAGACCCAGTACTTC.

The chain couples TRBV6-4 to TRBJ2-2; D perhaps matches TRBD1 (6 bases). Germline CDR1 MRHNA, CDR2 SNTAGT. The CDR3 totals 14 residues. V dropped 3 bases and J dropped 3 bases, with 8 bases sitting between them. This CDR3 reads CASSDRQDTGELFF. DNA of the CDR3: TGTGCCAGCAGTGATAGACAGGACACCGGGGAGCTGTTTTTT.

This clonotype occurred a few times. This chain joins TRBV5-1 and TRBJ1-1; 7 bases line up with TRBD1. This CDR3 has 15 amino acids. Looked up from germline, CDR1 is SGHRS and CDR2 is YFSETQ. Trimming took 0 bases from V and 2 from J; bases not matched to a gene: 4. The CDR3 coding sequence is TGCGCCAGCAGCTTGGGGACAGGCTATAACACTGAAGCTTTCTTT. Translated: CASSLGTGYNTEAFF.

V usage is TRBV12-3 or TRBV12-4 and J usage is TRBJ2-5; no firm D call. V dropped 2 bases and J dropped 5 bases, with 6 bases sitting between them. The CDR3 is 12 amino acids. The CDR3 DNA reads TGTGCCAGCAGTTTAAAATGGGAGACCCAGTACTTC. Translating gives CASSLKWETQYF.

The table lists this clonotype with a few counts. This chain connects TRBV11-2 to TRBJ2-7; D remains unclear. The CDR3 extends over 15 amino acids. V lost 2 bases, J lost 0 bases, and 11 bases lay in between. Germline-derived CDR1 and CDR2 are SGHAT and FQNNGV. CDR3 amino acids: CASSLQSDSSYEQYF. Written as DNA, the CDR3 is TGTGCCAGCAGCTTACAAAGCGATAGCTCCTACGAGCAGTACTTC.

This clonotype was counted only a few times. This chain connects TRBV4-1 to TRBJ2-1, with D hard to call. Germline loops: CDR1 MGHRA, CDR2 YSYEKL. V lost 1 base, J lost 7 bases, and 8 bases lay in between. This CDR3 has 13 residues. The CDR3 is CASSQGNGNEQFF. Written as DNA, the CDR3 is TGCGCCAGCAGCCAAGGAAATGGGAATGAGCAGTTCTTC.

The gene calls are TRBV4-1 and TRBJ2-7; possible D gene TRBD2, 7 bases. Trimming pared 6 bases from V and 8 bases from J, leaving 11 bases between. This CDR3 region has 11 residues. CDR1 is MGHRA, CDR2 YSYEKL, per germline. In nucleotides, the CDR3 is TGCGCCAGCAGAGGGGGGGACAAGCAGTACTTC. It specifies CASRGGDKQYF.

This clonotype was recorded a few times. The V call is TRBV5-5, the J call TRBJ1-2; no reliable D call. Germline-derived CDR1 and CDR2 are SGHKS and YYEKEE (reference sequence). Trimming took 4 bases from V and 8 from J, leaving 18 bases between them. This CDR3 has 14 amino acids. This CDR3 reads CASSARTAHLGYTF. CDR3 coding DNA: TGTGCCAGCAGCGCTAGGACGGCCCACCTCGGCTACACCTTC. Variable domain in full (rest from reference TRBV5-5 and TRBJ1-2): DAGVTQSPTHLIKTRGQQVTLRCSPISGHKSVSWYQQVLGQGPQFIFQYYEKEERGRGNFPDRFSARQFPNYSSELNVNALLLGDSALYLCASSARTAHLGYTFGSGTRLTVV.

This clonotype was seen a few times. The V call is TRBV4-3, the J call TRBJ2-1; the match to TRBD1 covers 7 bases. CDR3 length: 14 residues. Germline V gives CDR1 LGHNA, CDR2 YSLEER. The J segment lost 6 bases and the V segment lost 4 bases, leaving 6 bases of the junction unmatched. The CDR3 reads CASSLLGGPNEQFF. For the CDR3, the DNA is TGCGCCAGCAGCCTTCTAGGGGGCCCCAATGAGCAGTTCTTC.

This clonotype has just a few counts. The rearrangement links TRBV29-1 to TRBJ2-5; D uncertain. The end of the DNA is better explained by TRBJ2-7, so the J call may be wrong. CDR1 is SQVTM and CDR2 is ANQGSEA in the germline V gene. This CDR3 is built from 13 residues. The CDR3 nucleotides read TGCAGCGTTTTGACACAGAACTCCTACGAGCAGTACTTC. This gives the protein CSVLTQNSYEQYF.

This chain joins TRBV18 and TRBJ2-3; maybe TRBD1 (6 bases). This CDR3 region has 15 residues. Germline CDR1 KGHSH, CDR2 LQKENI. V lost 3 bases to trimming and J lost 2 bases, with 12 bases between them. The CDR3 spells CASSPVDRTTDTQYF. The CDR3 DNA is TGTGCCAGCTCACCGGTTGACAGGACCACAGATACGCAGTATTTT.

This clonotype was seen just once. An end of the junction does not agree with germline; a read error may underlie this. The chain carries TRBV11-1 and TRBJ2-1; D not certain. CDR3 length: 16 residues. Germline V gene data show CDR1 as SGHAT and CDR2 as FQDESV (reference sequence). CDR3 nucleotide sequence: TGTGCCAGCAGCTTACTCGAGGCTCGTTTAACGGGTGAGCAGCTCTTC. Residues: CASSLLEARLTGEQLF.

The sample holds a few counts of this clonotype. The chain employs TRBV25-1 and TRBJ1-4; D possibly corresponds to TRBD1 (6 bases). CDR3 length equals 15 residues. CDR1 and CDR2 from the germline V gene are MGHDK and SYGVNS. V dropped 2 bases and J dropped 6 bases, with 13 bases sitting between them. The DNA for the CDR3 is TGTGCCAGCAGTGAAATCGCAGGGGCCGATGAAAAACTGTTTTTT. As protein: CASSEIAGADEKLFF.

The chain is built from TRBV21-1 and TRBJ1-4. TRBV21-1 is termed a pseudogene. The CDR3 has 15 residues. CDR3 nucleotide sequence: TGTGCCAGCAGCCACTCCCGAATCAAGGGTGAAAAACTGTTTTTT. Translation gives CASSHSRIKGEKLFF.

This clonotype showed up just a few times. This chain links TRBV6-5 with TRBJ2-1; no firm D call. The J call is in doubt because the DNA end fits TRBJ2-7 better. From germline, CDR1 is MNHEY and CDR2 SVGAGI. The length of the CDR3 is 16 residues. For the CDR3, the DNA is TGTGCCAGCAGTTACGCGGCCTACGCAAACTCCTACGAGCAGTACTTC. It codes for CASSYAAYANSYEQYF.

The chain carries TRBV28 and TRBJ2-5; TRBD2 matches at 7 bases. The closer fit of TRBJ2-7 to the DNA end suggests the J call may be wrong. CDR1 and CDR2 (germline): MDHEN, SYDVKM. The CDR3 contains 14 residues. In DNA form, the CDR3 reads TGTGCCAGCAGTCAAATATCGACTAGCAACGAGCAGTACTTC. This encodes CASSQISTSNEQYF.

The chain couples TRBV4-1 to TRBJ2-7; TRBD1 agrees at 9 bases. This CDR3 has 16 residues. Germline CDR1 is MGHRA and CDR2 is YSYEKL. V lost 3 bases and J lost 7; bases outside the gene matches: 13. CDR3 region: CASSQDSTGGEGEQYF. The CDR3 DNA follows: TGCGCCAGCAGCCAGGACAGTACAGGGGGCGAAGGGGAGCAGTACTTC.

The chain has TRBV20-1 and TRBJ2-7, with 7 bases fitting TRBD2. The junction had 6 bases not matched to a gene; V was cut back by 1 base and J by 3 bases. There are 14 residues in the CDR3. CDR1 is DFQATT and CDR2 is SNEGSKA in the germline V gene (reference sequence). The CDR3 reads CSARGRGTIYEQYF. For the CDR3, the DNA is TGCAGTGCTAGAGGTAGAGGGACTATCTACGAGCAGTACTTC.

The chain joins TRBV20-1 to TRBJ2-5, with TRBD1 as a possible D gene (5 bases). Germline-derived CDR1 and CDR2 are DFQATT and SNEGSKA (reference sequence). V lost 4 bases and J 3 bases, leaving 12 bases between the germline ends. The CDR3 loop spans 13 amino acids. CDR3 protein: CSAMFRAKETQYF. CDR3 nucleotide sequence: TGCAGTGCTATGTTCAGGGCAAAAGAGACCCAGTACTTC.

The chain uses TRBV7-9 and TRBJ2-7; 7 bases map to TRBD1. The CDR3 is made up of 14 amino acids. In germline, CDR1 is SEHNR, CDR2 FQNEAQ (reference sequence). The junction had 17 bases not matched to a gene; V was cut back by 6 bases and J by 12 bases. The CDR3 spells CASRSTGQTNVPYF. Here the CDR3 DNA reads TGTGCCAGCAGGTCCACGGGACAGACCAACGTTCCGTACTTC.

This clonotype was seen a handful of times. This CDR3 reads CSAQDRQGVREKLFF. The CDR3 DNA sequence: TGCAGTGCTCAAGACCGGCAGGGGGTTAGGGAAAAACTGTTTTTT. This rearrangement joins TRBV20-1 to TRBJ1-4; 7 bases match TRBD1. With V trimmed by 5 bases and J by 8 bases, 14 bases remained unmatched. Germline V CDR1 and CDR2: DFQATT, SNEGSKA (reference sequence). This CDR3 has 15 residues.